A selection of T cell receptor beta chains follows, all from one sample in a study of vaccination and CD4 T cells after COVID-19. These receptors are not linked to any known antigen. TCRdb reanalysed the PCR reads using MiXCR and keeps one entry per CDR3 protein. Of approximately 22,000 distinct CDR3 sequences listed, roughly 37% are singletons. The sequencing here drew on CD4+ T cells from blood, cultured in vitro, taken before SARS-CoV-2 vaccination. The receptors here all came from a human donor who received a COVID-19 vaccine. Each CDR3 is given with its conserved first and last residue. The order of the fields is CDR3 DNA, CDR3 protein, D gene, J gene, clone size, V gene. D genes are given only for firm matches. The size field is filled for only some rows; it gives once, few, many or a size class.

DNA: TGTGCCAGCAGCCAAGATTTCACGGACTATGGCTACACCTTC
CDR3: CASSQDFTDYGYTF
D: .
J: TRBJ1-2
size: .
V: TRBV4-2

DNA: TGTGCCAGCAGCGCTACAAATTTACTCCTCTCTACATCCAATGAGCAGTTCTTC
CDR3: CASSATNLLLSTSNEQFF
D: .
J: TRBJ2-1
size: once
V: TRBV2

DNA: TGTGCCAGCGCGGGAAACGCGAACACCGGGGAGCTGTTTTTT
CDR3: CASAGNANTGELFF
D: .
J: TRBJ2-2
size: .
V: TRBV2

DNA: TGCAGTGCTAGCGGGCGGGGTTTCCAAGAGACCCAGTACTTC
CDR3: CSASGRGFQETQYF
D: .
J: TRBJ2-5
size: .
V: TRBV20-1

DNA: TGTGCCAGCAGTCCGAGACAGGGGGGGAGAACTGAAGCTTTCTTT
CDR3: CASSPRQGGRTEAFF
D: TRBD1
J: TRBJ1-1
size: .
V: TRBV27

DNA: TGTGCCAGCAGCCCGGGACAGGGCTGGGGCTACACCTTC
CDR3: CASSPGQGWGYTF
D: TRBD1
J: TRBJ1-2
size: few
V: TRBV7-9

DNA: TGTGCCAGCAGCTTAAAGCGGCCTAGCACAGATACGCAGTATTTT
CDR3: CASSLKRPSTDTQYF
D: .
J: TRBJ2-3
size: .
V: TRBV5-4

DNA: TGCAGTGCTAGTTTTTTGCAGCCGGTTAAAGAGACCCAGTACTTC
CDR3: CSASFLQPVKETQYF
D: .
J: TRBJ2-5
size: .
V: TRBV20-1

DNA: TGTGCCAGCAGACCATCGACAGCCTCTAACTATGGCTACACCTTC
CDR3: CASRPSTASNYGYTF
D: .
J: TRBJ1-2
size: few
V: TRBV27

DNA: TGTGCCAGCAGTTTTACCCAGCGGGGGGGCTCAGATACGCAGTATTTT
CDR3: CASSFTQRGGSDTQYF
D: TRBD2
J: TRBJ2-3
size: .
V: TRBV6-5

DNA: TGCGCCAGCAGCTTGGGACTAGCGGGGTTATCTAGCACAGATACGCAGTATTTT
CDR3: CASSLGLAGLSSTDTQYF
D: TRBD2
J: TRBJ2-3
size: .
V: TRBV5-1

DNA: TGTGCCAGCAGCTTTAGCGGTACCACGTATCGCTACACCTTC
CDR3: CASSFSGTTYRYTF
D: .
J: TRBJ1-2
size: .
V: TRBV5-8

DNA: TGTGCCAGCAGTACGCGGGGGGGAAGCACAGATACGCAGTATTTT
CDR3: CASSTRGGSTDTQYF
D: TRBD2
J: TRBJ2-3
size: .
V: TRBV12-3/TRBV12-4

DNA: TGTGCCAGCAGCGTCGCGGATACGCAGTATTTT
CDR3: CASSVADTQYF
D: .
J: TRBJ2-3
size: .
V: TRBV2

DNA: TGTGCCAGCAGCTCAGGGGTTTATGGAAACACCATATATTTT
CDR3: CASSSGVYGNTIYF
D: .
J: TRBJ1-3
size: .
V: TRBV7-9

DNA: TGTGCCAGCAGTTTTAGCAGAAGCAATCAGCCCCAGCATTTT
CDR3: CASSFSRSNQPQHF
D: .
J: TRBJ1-5
size: .
V: TRBV12-3/TRBV12-4

DNA: TGTGCCAGCAGCTTAGGGGGCTTTGGCCCACCCGGTCGGGAGACCCAGTACTTC
CDR3: CASSLGGFGPPGRETQYF
D: .
J: TRBJ2-5
size: few
V: TRBV7-2

DNA: TGTGCCAGCAGGCCAAAGGGGGGACTCTATGGCTACACCTTC
CDR3: CASRPKGGLYGYTF
D: .
J: TRBJ1-2
size: medium-sized
V: TRBV27

DNA: TGCAGTGCATGGGACAGGGAAACCTACGAGCAGTACTTC
CDR3: CSAWDRETYEQYF
D: TRBD1
J: TRBJ2-7
size: .
V: TRBV20-1

DNA: TGTGCCAGCAGCCAAGGGACAGGGGCTAACTATGGCTACACCTTC
CDR3: CASSQGTGANYGYTF
D: TRBD1
J: TRBJ1-2
size: .
V: TRBV3-1

DNA: TGTGCCACCAGCAGCCAGGGGGACGGGAATGGCTACACCTTC
CDR3: CATSSQGDGNGYTF
D: TRBD1
J: TRBJ1-2
size: .
V: TRBV15

DNA: TGTGCCAGCAGTGAAATGGTCAGGGTGAGGTCTCAGCCCCAGCATTTT
CDR3: CASSEMVRVRSQPQHF
D: .
J: TRBJ1-5
size: .
V: TRBV6-1

DNA: TGTGCCAGTAGAGCGGCAGGGGGCTCCTACGAGCAGTACTTC
CDR3: CASRAAGGSYEQYF
D: TRBD1
J: TRBJ2-7
size: few
V: TRBV19

DNA: TGTGCCAGCAGCCCTCTGACTAGCTATACGCAGTATTTT
CDR3: CASSPLTSYTQYF
D: TRBD2
J: TRBJ2-3
size: .
V: TRBV7-2

DNA: TGTGCCAGCAGTGAAGAGGCTGGACAGGATGAAGCTTTCTTT
CDR3: CASSEEAGQDEAFF
D: TRBD1
J: TRBJ1-1
size: .
V: TRBV2

DNA: TGCGCCAGCAGCTTAAAGGGGCAGGGGTCTAACACTGAAGCTTTCTTT
CDR3: CASSLKGQGSNTEAFF
D: .
J: TRBJ1-1
size: .
V: TRBV5-1

DNA: TGTGCCAGCAGCCAAGATGCCCAGCGGGGGTTTACCGGGGAGCTGTTTTTT
CDR3: CASSQDAQRGFTGELFF
D: TRBD2
J: TRBJ2-2
size: .
V: TRBV4-2

DNA: TGTGCCAGCAGCTTAGAGAACGAGCAGTACTTC
CDR3: CASSLENEQYF
D: .
J: TRBJ2-7
size: few
V: TRBV11-3

DNA: TGCGCCAGCAGTGATAAGGACAGGGGGCTTAACTATGGCTACACCTTC
CDR3: CASSDKDRGLNYGYTF
D: TRBD1
J: TRBJ1-2
size: few
V: TRBV10-1

DNA: TGTGCCAGCAGCCCGGGCCTCTGGTACAATGAGCAGTTCTTC
CDR3: CASSPGLWYNEQFF
D: .
J: TRBJ2-1
size: .
V: TRBV7-9

DNA: TGTGCCAGTAGCCCCCGGGGGGGGAGGGCGGAGACCCAGTACTTC
CDR3: CASSPRGGRAETQYF
D: TRBD2
J: TRBJ2-5
size: .
V: TRBV19

DNA: TGTGCCAGCAATTTAAACTCACCGGGGGAGACCCAGTACTTC
CDR3: CASNLNSPGETQYF
D: .
J: TRBJ2-5
size: .
V: TRBV6-2/TRBV6-3

DNA: TGCGCCAGCAGTCAATCGACCGGGGCCAACGTCCTGACTTTC
CDR3: CASSQSTGANVLTF
D: .
J: TRBJ2-6
size: few
V: TRBV23-1

DNA: TGTGCCAGCAATACAGGGTTATCGCCCCAGCATTTT
CDR3: CASNTGLSPQHF
D: .
J: TRBJ1-5
size: once
V: TRBV28

DNA: TGTGCCAGCAGCATGACCACTGAAGCTTTCTTT
CDR3: CASSMTTEAFF
D: .
J: TRBJ1-1
size: few
V: TRBV2

DNA: TGTGCCAGCAGTCCAGGATTCTCTGGAAACACCATATATTTT
CDR3: CASSPGFSGNTIYF
D: .
J: TRBJ1-3
size: .
V: TRBV5-6

DNA: TGTGCCAGTAGCAACCTCAGGGTGATCTTGGCCAAAAACATTCAGTACTTC
CDR3: CASSNLRVILAKNIQYF
D: .
J: TRBJ2-4
size: few
V: TRBV19